This TCR beta chain was obtained from a study of shared clonotypes between healthy human individuals (dated by TCRdb to 2020 to 2021). The study in broad terms: Two women and a few men aged 18 to 49 years were included in the cohort. Libraries were prepared and TCR repertoires were sequenced by different laboratories using diverse techniques, in order to increase sequencing depth and limit assay-specific biases. The study deeply sequenced blood TCR repertoires of about five healthy adults to estimate repertoire size and the extent of clonotype sharing between individuals. For each donor, CD4 naive and CD4 memory were each run on three plates, CD8 naive on two plates, and CD8 memory on one plate. Per donor, leukapheresis produced somewhere between about 0.85 and 9.5 billion PBMCs.

Using the deep immunoSEQ assay, multiplex PCR amplified TCR CDR3 regions from genomic DNA. For each cell subset, the extracted genomic DNA was distributed evenly across all wells of several immunoSEQ 96-well plates, and each plate served as one replicate. For sorted subsets, each replicate PCR was loaded with roughly 190 ng genomic DNA, equivalent to approximately 33,000 T cell genomes. The purified libraries were quantified using a Qubit 3.0 fluorometer, sized with a Bioanalyzer 2100, and then quantified again using the KAPA Library Quantification kit. Each immunoSEQ 96-well plate was sequenced on its own single-read 150-cycle Illumina NextSeq 550 flow cell. Concerning the study's data processing: Because the immunoSEQ output held only junctional sequences and lacked quality scores, the filtering could not match the filtering applied to full-length reads. Sequences were annotated with PyIR, a Python wrapper for IgBLAST v1.9, using IMGT germline references to assign V/J genes and CDR3. Reads were removed for weak V/J assignments (E-value above 1e-6), missing CDR3, stop codons, out-of-frame junctions, or ambiguous translated residues. V3J clonotypes were defined by identical inferred V gene, J gene, and CDR3 amino acid sequence. The percentage overlap between two repertoires was calculated by dividing the number of shared unique clonotypes by the size of the smaller repertoire. Richness of each repertoire was evaluated using RTK rarefaction, the Chao1 estimator, and Recon v2.1 estimates of unobserved clonotypes. Generation probabilities for all TCRbeta clonotypes obtained by the gDNA method from several donors were computed using OLGA. Imported from immuneACCESS, the table was reduced by TCRdb to in-frame sequences with V and J called. These copies leave out some clones; in studies compared against another copy, an unresolved V gene accounts for under half, and the cause of the remainder is not known. V and J calls and clone size are copied from that table; D and trimming were computed from the DNA. The sample table shows approximately 2.1 million clones, and 80% to 95% are seen once. Jointly, the top ten make up 0.39% of the sample.

The donors were healthy, HIV-negative adults who had no recently reported acute infections or vaccinations. Only Caucasian adults living in Nashville, Tennessee, USA were represented among the donors. Magnetic negative selection was used to enrich CD4+ T cells, after which naive cells were positively selected on CD45RA and the negative fraction became the memory subset. Blood was collected by leukapheresis, and PBMCs were isolated by Ficoll-Histopaque density gradient centrifugation and then cryopreserved in liquid nitrogen vapor phase. Analytical flow cytometry was used to check the purity and quantity of every magnetically sorted T cell population. Each sorted fraction had its genomic DNA isolated and then quantified by UV absorbance on a Nanodrop 2000c. What the authors observed across the whole study: Larger estimated clonotype richness was generally found for naive subsets than for memory subsets. The genetic and exposure-history diversity represented was limited by the small number of donors. Even with the large sequencing depth, rarefaction of the sorted-subset datasets indicated that sequencing was incomplete. Sampling was restricted to blood, and TCR repertoires in tissue are likely to differ from TCR repertoires in blood. Pairwise subsampling led to the expectation that sequencing depth would affect the degree of clonotype sharing among donors. Clonotypes shared by all four sorted-subset donors showed higher generation probabilities than non-shared clonotypes. Sharing across four donors was observed for around 5% of naive CD4, 3.5% of naive CD8, over 2% of memory CD4, and about 0.39% of memory CD8 clonotypes.

Note on this clone: Its antigen is not yet known. No much larger clone is present one base from it, and per-base qualities are unavailable.

Input material: naive CD4+ T cells from PBMCs. The sample's cell subset or site, from its label and the paper: CD45RA+ positively selected. The source of this sequence is a man between 18 and 29 years old in good health. Some clones in this sample may be carry-over from other donors' samples.

The nucleotide sequence reads as follows: TGTGCCAGCAGCGACCGGAGCTCTAACTATGGCTACACCTTC. Its translation reads: CASSDRSSNYGYTF. The chain employs TRBV6-6 and TRBJ1-2, with the D segment identity uncertain. Inclusive of the bounding cysteine and phenylalanine, the CDR3 is 14 residues long. Just the 42-base CDR3 DNA is kept, in frame starting at base 1. The germline ends are 11 bases apart after V is trimmed by 6 bases and J by 0 bases. The CDR1 and CDR2 encoded by the germline V gene (reference sequence) are MNHNY and SVGAGI.